This entry describes one TCR beta chain. In the authors' methods: Cell counts per sample came from amplifying reference gene primers. Sequencing was performed with immunoSEQ multiplex PCR; in TCRdb, only in-frame clones are kept and a portion is missing. From that table come the V and J calls and clone size; the DNA was used to work out D and trimming. The profile shows 150,000 to 200,000 clones, just over 90% of them singletons. Seattle patient enrollment occurred during active infection, with longitudinal follow-up thereafter. This sample is part of a study of blood T cell repertoires in COVID-19. About the study: Acute-phase and convalescent COVID-19 samples originated in the United States, Italy and Spain. PBMCs, B-cell-depleted T cells, or T cells provided the cDNA or gDNA that made up the material.

V dropped 2 bases and J dropped 3; count of bases not matched to a gene: 4. This CDR3 contains 14 residues. The germline gives CDR1 MNHEY, CDR2 SVGAGI. The sequenced sample was peripheral blood. This receptor was taken from a woman aged 60-70 years with COVID-19, enrolled during active disease. The chain has TRBV6-5 and TRBJ2-7; 7 bases align to TRBD1. The CDR3 region is CASSYLRQGYEQYF. The CDR3 DNA follows: TGTGCCAGCAGTTACCTAAGACAGGGCTACGAGCAGTACTTC.